This is a list of T cell receptor beta chains from one sample in a study of blood T cell repertoires in COVID-19. Using immunoSEQ multiplex PCR, the repertoire was profiled, and TCRdb retains in-frame clones only, with some absent. The data contain 250,000 to 300,000 clones, 80% to 90% of them singletons. Sequenced: PBMCs or T cells enriched from blood (not recorded which). These receptors all come from a woman aged 50 to 60 who had recovered from COVID-19. Each CDR3 is given with its conserved first and last residue. The D gene is left open where the match is weak. The size entry is marked missing in some rows and otherwise reads once, few, many or a size class.

D gene: NA
clone size: few
V gene: TRBV2
J gene: TRBJ1-2
CDR3 DNA: TGTGCCAGCAACGAACCTGACAGAGGCTATGGCTACACCTTC
CDR3 protein: CASNEPDRGYGYTF

D gene: NA
clone size: NA
V gene: TRBV19
J gene: TRBJ1-4
CDR3 DNA: TGTGCCAGTAGTATAATCTCAGGGTTGACTAATGAAAAACTGTTTTTT
CDR3 protein: CASSIISGLTNEKLFF

D gene: NA
clone size: NA
V gene: TRBV10-3
J gene: TRBJ2-1
CDR3 DNA: TGTGCCATCAGTGAGTCAGCCAATGAGCAGTTCTTC
CDR3 protein: CAISESANEQFF

D gene: NA
clone size: once
V gene: TRBV5-6
J gene: TRBJ2-7
CDR3 DNA: TGTGCCAGCAGCTTGACTACCGTCGGGACTCCCGCCTACGAGCAGTACTTC
CDR3 protein: CASSLTTVGTPAYEQYF

D gene: NA
clone size: NA
V gene: TRBV30
J gene: TRBJ1-6
CDR3 DNA: TGTGCCTGGAGTGTATACGAGGGAGCGAATTCACCCCTCCACTTT
CDR3 protein: CAWSVYEGANSPLHF

D gene: TRBD2
clone size: NA
V gene: TRBV5-4
J gene: TRBJ2-7
CDR3 DNA: TGTGCCAGCAGCTTGGTCGGACTAGCGGGAGATGGTTACGAGCAGTACTTC
CDR3 protein: CASSLVGLAGDGYEQYF

D gene: TRBD2
clone size: NA
V gene: TRBV5-4
J gene: TRBJ2-7
CDR3 DNA: TGTGCCAGCAGCAAAGGGACTAGCGGGATTACCACCTACGAGCAGTACTTC
CDR3 protein: CASSKGTSGITTYEQYF

D gene: NA
clone size: NA
V gene: TRBV11-2
J gene: TRBJ2-1
CDR3 DNA: TGTGCCAGCAGCAGCGACCCAGCTGGGTTGCAGTTCTTC
CDR3 protein: CASSSDPAGLQFF

D gene: NA
clone size: NA
V gene: TRBV28
J gene: TRBJ2-1
CDR3 DNA: TGTGCCAGCATCGAGAGTAGAGACAATGAGCAGTTCTTC
CDR3 protein: CASIESRDNEQFF

D gene: NA
clone size: few
V gene: TRBV7-9
J gene: TRBJ2-1
CDR3 DNA: TGTGCCAGCAGCTCGGTTAGCGGCTACAATGAGCAGTTCTTC
CDR3 protein: CASSSVSGYNEQFF

D gene: NA
clone size: NA
V gene: TRBV12-3/TRBV12-4
J gene: TRBJ1-5
CDR3 DNA: TGTGCCAGCAGTAACGGGGGGCCCCAGCATTTT
CDR3 protein: CASSNGGPQHF

D gene: TRBD2
clone size: once
V gene: TRBV5-1
J gene: TRBJ2-7
CDR3 DNA: TGCGCCAGCAGCTTTAGCGGGACACCCCCCGAGCAGTACTTC
CDR3 protein: CASSFSGTPPEQYF

D gene: TRBD1
clone size: NA
V gene: TRBV27
J gene: TRBJ1-2
CDR3 DNA: TGTGCCAGCAGTTGGACAGGGAGTAACTATGGCTACACCTTC
CDR3 protein: CASSWTGSNYGYTF